This T cell receptor beta chain was recovered during a study of T cell responses to AZD1222 COVID-19 vaccine. Overall study: Whether given at about 4 or about 12 weeks, second doses were pooled. Findings and caveats of the study: The number of AZD1222 recipients seropositive at baseline was only five to seven. Repertoire sampling was restricted to post-peak T cell response timepoints. Donor demographics were predominantly white British with a female majority; clonal diversity may be underestimated.

Note on this clone: Its specificity is not known.

Some clones are missing from TCRdb's copy, which holds only in-frame ones; the method was immunoSEQ multiplex PCR. The profile shows about 190,000 clones, approximately 91% of them singletons. The CDR3 runs 12 residues. V lost 3 bases and J 1 base, leaving 4 bases between the germline ends. From germline, CDR1 is MNHNS and CDR2 SASEGT. V gene TRBV6-1 combines with J gene TRBJ2-7; no clear D gene. This clonotype was obtained from an adult in good health. The sample in question was peripheral blood, obtained on day 0 of AZD1222 vaccination. The CDR3: CASSETSYEQYF. The CDR3 DNA reads as TGTGCCAGCAGTGAGACTTCCTACGAGCAGTACTTC.